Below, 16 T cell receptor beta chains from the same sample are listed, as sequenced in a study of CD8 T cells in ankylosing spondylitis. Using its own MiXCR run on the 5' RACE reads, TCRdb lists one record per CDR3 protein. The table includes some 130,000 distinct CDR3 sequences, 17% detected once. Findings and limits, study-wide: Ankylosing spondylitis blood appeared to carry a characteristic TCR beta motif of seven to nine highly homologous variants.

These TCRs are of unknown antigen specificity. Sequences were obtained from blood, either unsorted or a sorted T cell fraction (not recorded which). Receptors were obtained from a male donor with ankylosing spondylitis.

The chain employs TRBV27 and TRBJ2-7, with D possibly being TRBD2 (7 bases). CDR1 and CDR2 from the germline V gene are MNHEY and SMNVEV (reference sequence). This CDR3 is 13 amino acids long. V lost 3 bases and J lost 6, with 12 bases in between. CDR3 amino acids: CASSFFGGLEQYF. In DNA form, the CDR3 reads TGTGCCAGCAGTTTTTTCGGGGGGCTCGAGCAGTACTTC.

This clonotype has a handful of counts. CDR3 amino acids: CATSDLAAGQFF. The CDR3 nucleotides read TGTGCCACCAGTGACCTAGCGGCGGGGCAGTTCTTC. V is TRBV24-1 and J is TRBJ2-1, with 7 bases identical to TRBD2. Germline CDR1 KGHDR, CDR2 SFDVKD. The CDR3 has 12 amino acids. V shed 4 bases, J shed 12 bases, and the junction held 5 bases outside the gene matches.

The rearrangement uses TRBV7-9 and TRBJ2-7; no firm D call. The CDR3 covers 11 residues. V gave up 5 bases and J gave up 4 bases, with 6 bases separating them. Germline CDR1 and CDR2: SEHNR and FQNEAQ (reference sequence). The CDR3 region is CASSPDYEQYF. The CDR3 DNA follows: TGTGCCAGCAGCCCGGATTACGAGCAGTACTTC.

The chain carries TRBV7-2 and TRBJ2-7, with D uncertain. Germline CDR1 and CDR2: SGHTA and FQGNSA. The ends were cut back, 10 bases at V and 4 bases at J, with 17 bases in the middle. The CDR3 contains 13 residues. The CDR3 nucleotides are TGTGCCACCGACAATCAGTATTCGTACGAGCAGTACTTC. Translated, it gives CATDNQYSYEQYF.

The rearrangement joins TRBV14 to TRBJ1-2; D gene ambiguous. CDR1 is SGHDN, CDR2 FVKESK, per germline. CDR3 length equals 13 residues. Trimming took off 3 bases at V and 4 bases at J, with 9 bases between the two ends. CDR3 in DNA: TGTGCCAGCAGCCAGGGCAGCTCCTATGGCTACACCTTC. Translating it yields CASSQGSSYGYTF.

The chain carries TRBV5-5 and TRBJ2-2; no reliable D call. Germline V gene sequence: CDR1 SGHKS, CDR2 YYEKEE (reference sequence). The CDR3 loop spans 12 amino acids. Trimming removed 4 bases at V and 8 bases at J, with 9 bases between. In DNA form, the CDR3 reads TGTGCCAGCAGCCGAACGGTTGGGGAGCTGTTTTTT. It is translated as CASSRTVGELFF.

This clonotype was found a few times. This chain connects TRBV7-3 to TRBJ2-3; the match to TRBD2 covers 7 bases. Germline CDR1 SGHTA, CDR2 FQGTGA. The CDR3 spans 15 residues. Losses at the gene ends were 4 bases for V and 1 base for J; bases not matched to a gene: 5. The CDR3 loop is CASSSLADRTDTQYF. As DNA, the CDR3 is TGTGCCAGCAGCTCCCTAGCGGATCGCACAGATACGCAGTATTTT.

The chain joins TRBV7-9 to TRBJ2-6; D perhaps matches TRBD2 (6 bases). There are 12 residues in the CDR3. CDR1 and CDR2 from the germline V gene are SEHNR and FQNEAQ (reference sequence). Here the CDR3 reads CGGRSGANVLTF. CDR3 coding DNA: TGTGGGGGGAGGTCTGGGGCCAACGTCCTGACTTTC.

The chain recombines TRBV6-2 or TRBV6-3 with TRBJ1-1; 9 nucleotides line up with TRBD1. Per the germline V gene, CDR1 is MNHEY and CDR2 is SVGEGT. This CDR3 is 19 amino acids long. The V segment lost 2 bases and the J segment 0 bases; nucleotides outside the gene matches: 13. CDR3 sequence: CASSYLTPGTGPMNTEAFF. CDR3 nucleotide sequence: TGTGCCAGCAGTTACCTCACCCCCGGGACAGGGCCTATGAACACTGAAGCTTTCTTT.

CDR3 in DNA: TGCAGTGCTAGAGATAAGGTAGAACCCGTCACAGATACGCAGTATTTT. Encoded protein: CSARDKVEPVTDTQYF. This chain links TRBV20-1 with TRBJ2-3; no clear D. The CDR3 contains 16 residues. Germline V gene lookup returns CDR1 DFQATT and CDR2 SNEGSKA (reference sequence). Trimming removed 0 bases at V and 2 bases at J, with 15 bases between.

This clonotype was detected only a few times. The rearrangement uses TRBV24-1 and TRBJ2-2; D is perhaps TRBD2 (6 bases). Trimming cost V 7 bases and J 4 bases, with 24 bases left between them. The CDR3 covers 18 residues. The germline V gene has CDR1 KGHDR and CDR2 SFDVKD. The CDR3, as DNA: TGTGCCACCAGCGGAGGTCCCGGGAGCCCCGGTGGCACCGGGGAGCTGTTTTTT. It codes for CATSGGPGSPGGTGELFF.

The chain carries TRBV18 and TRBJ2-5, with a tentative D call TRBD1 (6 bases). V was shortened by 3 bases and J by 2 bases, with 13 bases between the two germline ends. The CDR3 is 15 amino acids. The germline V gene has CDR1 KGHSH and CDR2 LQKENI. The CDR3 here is CASSPQDRAQETQYF. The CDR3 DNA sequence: TGTGCCAGCTCACCGCAGGACAGAGCTCAAGAGACCCAGTACTTC. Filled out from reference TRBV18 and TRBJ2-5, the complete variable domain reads NAGVMQNPRHLVRRRGQEARLRCSPMKGHSHVYWYRQLPEEGLKFMVYLQKENIIDESGMPKERFSAEFPKEGPSILRIQQVVRGDSAAYFCASSPQDRAQETQYFGPGTRLLVL.

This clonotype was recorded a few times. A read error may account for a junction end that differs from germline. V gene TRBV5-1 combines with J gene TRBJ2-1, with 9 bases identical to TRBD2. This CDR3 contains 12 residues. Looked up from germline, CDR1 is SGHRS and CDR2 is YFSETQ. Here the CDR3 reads CASSLLAGEEVF. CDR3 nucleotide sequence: TGCGCCAGCAGCTTGTTAGCGGGGGAGGAAGTCTTC.

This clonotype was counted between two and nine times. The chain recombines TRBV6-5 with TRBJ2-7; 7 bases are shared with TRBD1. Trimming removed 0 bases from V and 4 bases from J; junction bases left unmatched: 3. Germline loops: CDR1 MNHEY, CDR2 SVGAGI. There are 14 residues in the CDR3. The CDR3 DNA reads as TGTGCCAGCAGTTACTCCCCGGGACAGTACGAGCAGTACTTC. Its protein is CASSYSPGQYEQYF.

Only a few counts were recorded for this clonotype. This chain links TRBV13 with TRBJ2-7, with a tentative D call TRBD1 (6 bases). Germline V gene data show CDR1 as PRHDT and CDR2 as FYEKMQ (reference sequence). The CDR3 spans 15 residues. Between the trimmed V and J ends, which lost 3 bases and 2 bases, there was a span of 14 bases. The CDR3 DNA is TGTGCCAGCAGCTTTCGACAGGCTGGGCCCTACGAGCAGTACTTC. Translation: CASSFRQAGPYEQYF. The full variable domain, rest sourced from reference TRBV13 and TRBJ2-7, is AAGVIQSPRHLIKEKRETATLKCYPIPRHDTVYWYQQGPGQDPQFLISFYEKMQSDKGSIPDRFSAQQFSDYHSELNMSSLELGDSALYFCASSFRQAGPYEQYFGPGTRLTVT.

The CDR3, as DNA: TGCAGTGCCCCCGGGACACCTCGCGGCGAGCAGTACTTC. Translated, it gives CSAPGTPRGEQYF. The chain carries TRBV20-1 and TRBJ2-7, with TRBD1 as a possible D gene (6 bases). The V and J ends lost 6 bases and 6 bases respectively, with 18 bases between them. The CDR3 has 13 amino acids. Germline lookup yields CDR1 DFQATT and CDR2 SNEGSKA (reference sequence).